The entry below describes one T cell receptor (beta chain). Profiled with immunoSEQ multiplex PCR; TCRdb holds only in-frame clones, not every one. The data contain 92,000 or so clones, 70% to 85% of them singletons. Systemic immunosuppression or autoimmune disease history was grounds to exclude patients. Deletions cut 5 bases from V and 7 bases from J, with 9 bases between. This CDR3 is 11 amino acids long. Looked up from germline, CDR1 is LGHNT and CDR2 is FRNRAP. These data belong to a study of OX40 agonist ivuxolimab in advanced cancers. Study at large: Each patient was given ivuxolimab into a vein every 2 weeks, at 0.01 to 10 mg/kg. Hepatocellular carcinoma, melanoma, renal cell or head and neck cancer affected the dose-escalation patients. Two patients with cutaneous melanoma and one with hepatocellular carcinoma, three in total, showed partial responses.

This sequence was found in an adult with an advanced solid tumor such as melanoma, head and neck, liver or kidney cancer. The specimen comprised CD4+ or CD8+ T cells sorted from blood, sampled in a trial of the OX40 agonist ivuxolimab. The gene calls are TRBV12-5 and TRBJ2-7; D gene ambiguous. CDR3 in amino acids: CASGPSGEQYF. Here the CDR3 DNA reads TGTGCTAGTGGTCCCTCAGGAGAGCAGTACTTC.